The present TCR beta chain was sequenced within a study of blood T cell repertoires in COVID-19 (dated by TCRdb to 2018 to 2021). Study-wide context: Samples covering the acute and convalescent phases of COVID-19 were provided by collaborators in the United States, Italy and Spain. The prospective study material was composed of cDNA or gDNA derived from T cells, B-cell-depleted T cells, or PBMCs. Deeply sampled blood TCRbeta repertoires from subjects exposed to, actively infected with, or recovered from COVID-19 were included in the dataset. The repertoires were released in a freely available public database intended as a resource for research on the immune response to SARS-CoV-2. The samples were drawn from two sources: the first 160 participants of the ongoing ImmuneRACE study, and over 1,000 subjects contributed by 6 global collaborators. Nearly every sample came with metadata listing a de-identified subject ID, COVID-19 status, age in years and sex. HLA class I and class II types, where available, came from metadata supplied by the sample provider rather than from assay-based typing. Study-wide findings and limitations: Clinical and demographic metadata were provided uncurated, with the amount varying by source and participant.

A distance of 16 bases separates the germline ends of V and J, which lose 9 bases and 0 bases respectively. The germline V gene (reference sequence) provides CDR1 SGHNT and CDR2 YYREEE. From cysteine to phenylalanine, the CDR3 is 15 amino acids long. Just the 45-base CDR3 DNA is kept, in frame starting at base 1. The collaborating institutions used their own protocols to collect whole blood in K2EDTA tubes. For TCRbeta analysis, collaborator samples were shipped as frozen whole blood, as isolated PBMCs, or as DNA extracted from either sample type. The immunoSEQ Assay, a bias-controlled multiplex PCR, was used to amplify TCRbeta CDR3 regions from genomic DNA. Per the source publication's procedure: The number of nucleated cells in each sample was estimated by amplification of reference gene primers within the assay. To quantify the absolute abundance of each unique TCRbeta CDR3 rearrangement, sequence reads were collapsed and filtered. Productive Simpson clonality was computed per sample as the square root of Simpson's diversity index over productive rearrangements. Not all clones reach the TCRdb copy of this immuneACCESS table, which keeps in-frame sequences only. Checked studies attribute under half of the gap to unresolved V genes and leave the rest unexplained. The D gene and trimming were derived from the DNA, and the V and J assignments and clone size from that table. The sample table holds roughly 150,000 clones, of which 80% to 90% were seen once. The ten largest account for under 2.5% of the sample.

Concerning this clone: Its specific antigen is unknown. The sample holds no much larger clone one base away, and base qualities are not on file.

The chain is encoded by TRBV5-4 joined to TRBJ2-1; possibly the D gene is TRBD1, per 6 matching bases. Sequences were obtained from peripheral blood. This TCR derives from a woman older than 75 with acute or convalescent COVID-19. The sequenced DNA is TGTGCCACCGCCCGGGACACTAGCTCCTACAATGAGCAGTTCTTC. Translated, it gives CATARDTSSYNEQFF.